The clone carrying this T cell receptor beta chain was counted a few times. Its cognate antigen is unknown. J was trimmed by 0 bases and V by 4 bases; bases with no gene match: 13. CDR1 and CDR2 (germline): LGHDT, YNNKEL (reference sequence). The CDR3 consists of 18 residues. The entry originates in a study of human T cells and chemical hapten exposure. Study background: From small differences in pooled library volume came most of the variation in per-sample TCR yields.

The library labeled individual cDNA molecules by adding unique molecular identifiers to them. Per the original data handling: TCRs per sample had a median of about 100,000 and ranged from 23,224 to 690,600. TCRdb ran MiXCR on the RACE reads and lists one entry per CDR3 protein. Clone size and V and J calls follow TCRdb, not the original study. Among 100,000 to 150,000 distinct CDR3 sequences listed, 9% to 10% were seen once. Findings of the study overall: DPC sensitization left the count of TCRs above 1 in 1000 unchanged.

The time point: healthy volunteer bleed at 2 weeks. Whole blood that had not been fractionated was the source of extracted total RNA. The sequenced sample was whole blood. This rearrangement joins TRBV3-1 to TRBJ2-7; the match to TRBD2 covers 9 bases. The origin of this receptor is a male donor in good health. Some clones in this sample may be carry-over from other donors' samples. CDR3 loop: CASSLRLAAHRSSYEQYF. CDR3 DNA: TGTGCCAGCAGCCTCCGACTAGCGGCACACCGTAGCTCCTACGAGCAGTACTTC.